A selection of T cell receptor beta chains follows, all from one sample in a study of cytomegalovirus exposure and HLA in healthy donors. TCRdb keeps only in-frame clones here, not all; method: immunoSEQ multiplex PCR. The sample consists of around 150,000 clones, 55% to 85% of them appearing once. The source material was PBMCs. The source of these receptors is a man aged 40-50 years in good health and CMV-seronegative. CDR3s include the opening cysteine and the closing phenylalanine or tryptophan. D genes are given only for firm matches. Clone size is shown for a subset of rows, as once, few, many or a class of expanded clone.

TRBD2	NA	TRBV11-2	TRBJ2-5	CASSPGTSGSAETQYF	TGTGCCAGCAGCCCGGGGACTAGCGGGAGTGCAGAGACCCAGTACTTC
NA	NA	TRBV18	TRBJ2-7	CASSLTLRDEQYF	TGTGCCAGCTCACTCACCCTCAGGGACGAGCAGTACTTC
TRBD1	few	TRBV5-5	TRBJ1-4	CASSARQGMGEKLFF	TGTGCCAGCAGCGCGCGACAGGGAATGGGCGAAAAACTGTTTTTT
TRBD1	NA	TRBV19	TRBJ1-5	CASSTGTGGNQPQHF	TGTGCCAGCTCAACCGGGACAGGGGGCAATCAGCCCCAGCATTTT
NA	NA	TRBV7-6	TRBJ2-3	CASSPITDTQYF	TGTGCCAGCAGCCCTATAACAGATACGCAGTATTTT
TRBD1	NA	TRBV19	TRBJ2-1	CASSIGTDNEQFF	TGTGCCAGTAGTATCGGGACAGACAATGAGCAGTTCTTC
TRBD1	few	TRBV7-8	TRBJ2-7	CASSWDRPYEQYF	TGTGCCAGCAGCTGGGACAGGCCCTACGAGCAGTACTTC
TRBD1	once	TRBV6-1	TRBJ2-5	CATGQGWETQYF	TGTGCCACCGGACAGGGGTGGGAGACCCAGTACTTC
NA	NA	TRBV15	TRBJ2-1	CATSRRGVAPYNEQFF	TGTGCCACCAGCCGGAGGGGAGTGGCCCCCTACAATGAGCAGTTCTTC
NA	NA	TRBV28	TRBJ2-7	CASTDTLYEQYF	TGTGCCAGCACCGACACCCTCTACGAGCAGTACTTC
TRBD2	NA	TRBV5-4	TRBJ2-7	CAASPISAGGGIIHEQYF	TGTGCCGCCAGCCCCATTTCAGCCGGCGGGGGAATCATTCACGAGCAGTACTTC
NA	NA	TRBV6-1	TRBJ1-6	CASSILQGNNSPLNF	TGTGCCAGCAGTATCCTTCAGGGAAATAATTCACCCCTCAACTTT
TRBD2	NA	TRBV7-6	TRBJ2-7	CASRAGAGGAYEQYF	TGTGCCAGCAGAGCGGGGGCGGGGGGGGCCTACGAGCAGTACTTC
TRBD2	NA	TRBV29-1	TRBJ2-7	CSAGGSGKGEQYF	TGCAGCGCCGGGGGGAGCGGCAAGGGGGAGCAGTACTTC
NA	NA	TRBV15	TRBJ1-1	CATSRDRPGRNTEAFF	TGTGCCACCAGCAGAGATCGTCCAGGAAGGAACACTGAAGCTTTCTTT
TRBD2	NA	TRBV7-8	TRBJ2-2	CASSLSTSANTGELFF	TGTGCCAGCAGCTTGTCGACTAGCGCCAACACCGGGGAGCTGTTTTTT
TRBD2	NA	TRBV5-1	TRBJ2-2	CASSWNLAGGLNTGELFF	TGCGCCAGCAGCTGGAACTTAGCGGGGGGGCTGAACACCGGGGAGCTGTTTTTT
TRBD1	once	TRBV6-5	TRBJ1-5	CASSHGTGGQPQHF	TGTGCCAGCAGTCACGGGACAGGGGGTCAGCCCCAGCATTTT
TRBD1	NA	TRBV4-1	TRBJ2-7	CASSLVDRGPYEQYF	TGCGCCAGCAGCCTAGTGGACAGGGGGCCCTACGAGCAGTACTTC
NA	NA	TRBV28	TRBJ2-7	CASSLQLQGAYEQYF	TGTGCCAGCAGTTTACAATTACAGGGAGCCTACGAGCAGTACTTC
TRBD1	NA	TRBV29-1	TRBJ2-6	CSVGQGGSGANVLTF	TGCAGCGTGGGACAGGGGGGCTCTGGGGCCAACGTCCTGACTTTC
NA	NA	TRBV14	TRBJ1-4	CASSQNQGEKLFF	TGTGCCAGCAGCCAAAACCAGGGAGAAAAACTGTTTTTT
NA	NA	TRBV7-2	TRBJ2-5	CASSSTGTPGGPPRTQYF	TGTGCCAGCAGCTCCACGGGGACTCCCGGGGGGCCCCCCAGGACCCAGTACTTC
NA	NA	TRBV6-5	TRBJ1-1	CASSPVVGVEAFF	TGTGCCAGCAGCCCCGTAGTGGGAGTTGAAGCTTTCTTT
TRBD1	NA	TRBV2	TRBJ1-5	CASSHGTVNQPQHF	TGTGCCAGCAGTCACGGGACAGTGAATCAGCCCCAGCATTTT
TRBD2	NA	TRBV4-3	TRBJ2-1	CASSQDPGLAGSVNEQFF	TGCGCCAGCAGCCAAGACCCGGGACTAGCGGGTTCCGTCAATGAGCAGTTCTTC
TRBD1	NA	TRBV4-1	TRBJ2-7	CASSQEGTGNFNHYEQYF	TGCGCCAGCAGCCAAGAAGGGACAGGGAATTTTAATCATTACGAGCAGTACTTC
TRBD2	NA	TRBV2	TRBJ2-3	CASSREFTDTQYF	TGTGCCAGCTCGCGGGAGTTCACAGATACGCAGTATTTT
NA	once	TRBV10-1	TRBJ1-1	CASNEGGLNTEAFF	TGCGCCAGCAACGAAGGGGGATTGAACACTGAAGCTTTCTTT
TRBD2	NA	TRBV5-1	TRBJ2-3	CASSSLGLAGATGTDTQYF	TGCGCCAGCAGTTCTCTCGGGCTAGCGGGGGCCACGGGCACAGATACGCAGTATTTT
TRBD2	NA	TRBV5-1	TRBJ2-1	CASSLGGSLDEQFF	TGCGCCAGCAGCTTGGGCGGGAGCTTAGATGAGCAGTTCTTC
NA	NA	TRBV29-1	TRBJ1-2	CSVWGGDGYTF	TGCAGCGTTTGGGGGGGGGATGGCTACACCTTC
NA	NA	TRBV15	TRBJ1-5	CATSRDPGQPQHF	TGTGCCACCAGCAGAGATCCGGGTCAGCCCCAGCATTTT
NA	NA	TRBV4-3	TRBJ1-2	CASSQDTSQLYGYTF	TGCGCCAGCAGCCAAGATACGTCCCAACTATATGGCTACACCTTC
NA	NA	TRBV4-1	TRBJ1-6	CASSQGYAGIVNSPLHF	TGCGCCAGCAGCCAAGGCTACGCCGGGATCGTTAATTCACCCCTCCACTTT
NA	NA	TRBV15	TRBJ2-7	CATSRDRVGSYEQYF	TGTGCCACCAGCAGAGATCGGGTGGGCTCCTACGAGCAGTACTTC